This T cell receptor beta chain was sequenced in a study of technical replicates of blood from a few donors. V lost 1 base, J lost 6 bases, and 3 bases stayed unmatched. Germline V gene data show CDR1 as SGHTA and CDR2 as FQGTGA. This CDR3 has 15 residues. Clones were sequenced by immunoSEQ multiplex PCR, and TCRdb holds only the in-frame ones, with some missing. The profile shows about 73,000 clones, 93% of them singletons. The source is a human donor in good health. The sequenced material came from T cells isolated from PBMCs. V usage is TRBV7-3 and J usage is TRBJ1-2; 12 bases fit TRBD1. The CDR3, as DNA: TGTGCCAGCAGCTTAAGGGGGACAGGGGGCCATGGCTACACCTTC. This gives the protein CASSLRGTGGHGYTF.